These 4 T cell receptor beta chains share one sample of origin, sequenced in a study of T-cell memory formation after mild COVID-19. TCRdb re-called the 5' RACE reads through MiXCR, storing one row per CDR3 protein. The sample contains about 410,000 distinct CDR3 sequences, under 25% of which appear only once. Sequencing was performed on PBMCs or a T cell subset sorted from them (not recorded which). These receptors came from an adult woman who had mild COVID-19 (a few samples of this study predate the infection). Cell type and time point are not known.

V usage is TRBV6-2 or TRBV6-3 and J usage is TRBJ2-2; D possibly corresponds to TRBD1 (5 bases). CDR3 length equals 14 residues. V was trimmed by 6 bases and J by 2 bases, leaving 10 bases between them. The germline gives CDR1 MNHEY, CDR2 SVGEGT. The CDR3 loop is CASRGVFNTGELFF. CDR3 nucleotides: TGTGCCAGCAGAGGGGTTTTTAACACCGGGGAGCTGTTTTTT.

The genes are TRBV5-6 and TRBJ2-5; D tentatively fits TRBD1 or TRBD2 (5 bases each). CDR3 size: 17 residues. The V gene's germline CDR1 is SGHDT and CDR2 YYEEEE. The V gene lost 6 bases and the J gene lost 3 bases, with 24 bases spanning the gap. The DNA for the CDR3 is TGTGCCAGCAACCTAAGTCCCGGGACGGCCTGGGAAGAGACCCAGTACTTC. Residues: CASNLSPGTAWEETQYF.

The gene calls are TRBV9 and TRBJ1-4; tentatively, D is TRBD1 (5 bases). Germline assignment: CDR1 SGDLS and CDR2 YYNGEE. The CDR3 contains 17 residues. V lost 0 bases, J lost 5 bases, and 17 bases lay in between. CDR3 bases: TGTGCCAGCAGCGTAGAGGGTTGGGGGGACGGAAATGAAAAACTGTTTTTT. It encodes CASSVEGWGDGNEKLFF.

The CDR3 region is CASSPLRDTELTDTQYF. CDR3 bases: TGTGCCAGCTCACCCCTACGGGATACCGAACTCACAGATACGCAGTATTTT. V is TRBV18 and J is TRBJ2-3; D perhaps matches TRBD2 (5 bases). CDR1 and CDR2 from the germline V gene are KGHSH and LQKENI. Between the trimmed V and J ends, which lost 3 bases and 2 bases, there was a span of 18 bases. This CDR3 is built from 17 residues.